Below are 28 T cell receptor beta chains sequenced from a single sample in a study of blood T cell repertoires in COVID-19. Some clones are missing from TCRdb's copy, which holds only in-frame ones; the method was immunoSEQ multiplex PCR. Here the sample spans approximately 390,000 clones, 88% being singletons. Sequences were obtained from PBMCs or T cells enriched from blood (not recorded which). The source is a woman aged 40 to 55 with acute COVID-19.

This sequence joins TRBV18 and TRBJ1-3, with TRBD1 matching over 9 bases. CDR1 and CDR2 (germline): KGHSH, LQKENI. V was pared by 5 bases and J by 3 bases, with 5 bases of the junction left unmatched. CDR3 length: 15 residues. CDR3 loop: CASSSGTGLGNTIYF. The CDR3 DNA follows: TGTGCCAGCTCATCGGGGACAGGGCTTGGAAACACCATATATTTT. Filled out from reference TRBV18 and TRBJ1-3, the complete variable domain reads NAGVMQNPRHLVRRRGQEARLRCSPMKGHSHVYWYRQLPEEGLKFMVYLQKENIIDESGMPKERFSAEFPKEGPSILRIQQVVRGDSAAYFCASSSGTGLGNTIYFGEGSWLTVV.

The CDR3 is CAWSVLVQEPQHF. CDR3 bases: TGTGCCTGGAGTGTGCTCGTCCAGGAGCCCCAGCATTTT. V is TRBV30 and J is TRBJ1-5, with no clear D. Germline CDR1 and CDR2: GTSNPN and SVGIG (reference sequence). The CDR3 is 13 amino acids. The V end lost 0 bases, the J end lost 8 bases, and 11 bases lay between the germline ends.

V gene TRBV7-6 combines with J gene TRBJ2-2; 7 nucleotides match TRBD1. This CDR3 contains 15 residues. After removal of 5 bases from V and 0 bases from J, the junction contained 3 bases not matched to a gene. The germline CDR1 and CDR2 sequences are SGHVS and FNYEAQ. CDR3 DNA: TGTGCCAGCAGCCGACAGGGACCGAACACCGGGGAGCTGTTTTTT. Protein product: CASSRQGPNTGELFF.

This clone came up a few times. The J gene is TRBJ1-2, the V gene TRBV5-6, with D possibly matching TRBD1 (5 bases). The CDR3 consists of 14 residues. Trimming left V 2 bases short and J 4 bases short, with 12 bases between. From germline, CDR1 is SGHDT and CDR2 YYEEEE. This chain's CDR3 is CASSFGTAVYGYTF. The CDR3 DNA reads as TGTGCCAGCAGCTTCGGGACTGCCGTCTATGGCTACACCTTC.

The chain combines TRBV5-4 with TRBJ2-6; D ambiguous. The CDR3 covers 14 residues. With 2 bases removed from V and 0 bases from J, the gap between germline ends came to 3 bases. Germline V gene data show CDR1 as SGHNT and CDR2 as YYREEE (reference sequence). The CDR3 region has the DNA TGTGCCAGCAGCTTCAGCTCTGGGGCCAACGTCCTGACTTTC. Protein product: CASSFSSGANVLTF.

The chain joins TRBV5-4 to TRBJ2-6; a possible D gene is TRBD1 (6 bases). The CDR3 is 17 residues long. The germline V gene has CDR1 SGHNT and CDR2 YYREEE (reference sequence). The ends were cut back, 2 bases at V and 2 bases at J, with 14 bases in the middle. This CDR3 is CASSFRGPSAGANVLTF. The CDR3 region has the DNA TGTGCCAGCAGCTTCAGGGGCCCATCGGCTGGGGCCAACGTCCTGACTTTC.

V gene TRBV24-1 combines with J gene TRBJ2-1, with 10 bases aligning to TRBD2. Germline V gene data show CDR1 as KGHDR and CDR2 as SFDVKD. The CDR3 covers 15 residues. J was trimmed by 5 bases and V by 3 bases; bases with no gene match: 3. The CDR3 loop reads CATSDPSGGNNEQFF. DNA of the CDR3: TGTGCCACCAGTGATCCTAGCGGGGGAAACAATGAGCAGTTCTTC.

V is TRBV25-1 and J is TRBJ1-2; D gene unclear. Trimming shortened V by 6 bases and J by 4 bases, and 6 bases separated the two germline ends. The germline V gene has CDR1 MGHDK and CDR2 SYGVNS. The CDR3 has 11 amino acids. DNA of the CDR3: TGTGCCAGCAGGGACTTCTATGGCTACACCTTC. Translating gives CASRDFYGYTF.

V usage is TRBV11-2 and J usage is TRBJ1-2, with D possibly being TRBD1 (5 bases). Germline loops: CDR1 SGHAT, CDR2 FQNNGV. The CDR3 contains 13 residues. V dropped 1 base and J dropped 8 bases, with 11 bases sitting between them. The DNA of the CDR3 is TGTGCCAGCAGCTTAGTATGGGGGGAGGGCTACACCTTC. Translation: CASSLVWGEGYTF.

A remark on this clone: Other DNA sequences in this specimen translate into the identical CDR3. The chain carries TRBV27 and TRBJ1-5; the D is unclear. From germline, CDR1 is MNHEY and CDR2 SMNVEV (reference sequence). The CDR3 loop spans 12 amino acids. V lost 4 bases, J lost 2 bases, and 3 bases lay in between. The CDR3, as DNA: TGTGCCAGCAGTTCTGGCAATCAGCCCCAGCATTTT. This sequence encodes CASSSGNQPQHF.

The V and J genes are TRBV19 and TRBJ1-5, with 12 bases aligning to TRBD1. Unmatched junction bases numbered 8, after V lost 5 bases and J lost 6 bases. CDR3 size: 16 residues. In germline, CDR1 is LNHDA, CDR2 SQIVND (reference sequence). The CDR3 loop reads CASSRWDRGLLQPQHF. The CDR3 DNA sequence: TGTGCCAGTAGTCGGTGGGACAGGGGGCTTCTTCAGCCCCAGCATTTT.

The chain is built from TRBV10-3 and TRBJ1-2; tentatively, D is TRBD1 (5 bases). The CDR3 length is 14 residues. V gave up 0 bases and J gave up 3 bases, with 8 bases separating them. CDR1 ENHRY and CDR2 SYGVKD come from the germline V gene. The CDR3 sequence: CAISESGTDYGYTF. In nucleotides, the CDR3 is TGTGCCATCAGTGAGTCAGGGACTGACTATGGCTACACCTTC.

In regard to this clone: Mismatch with germline at one junction end may stem from a read error. The V call is TRBV18, the J call TRBJ2-3; TRBD2 aligns across 7 bases. Germline CDR1 and CDR2: KGHSH and LQKENI. The CDR3 is made up of 16 amino acids. As DNA, the CDR3 is TGTGCCAGCTCACCGACACGGGGGGTGGGCACAGATACGCCGTATTTT. This gives the protein CASSPTRGVGTDTPYF. Drawing the rest from reference TRBV18 and TRBJ2-3, the complete variable domain is NAGVMQNPRHLVRRRGQEARLRCSPMKGHSHVYWYRQLPEEGLKFMVYLQKENIIDESGMPKERFSAEFPKEGPSILRIQQVVRGDSAAYFCASSPTRGVGTDTPYFGPGTRLTVL.

The chain uses TRBV10-1 and TRBJ2-4, with TRBD2 identical over 8 bases. V gave up 8 bases and J gave up 0 bases; unmatched junction bases: 9. The CDR3 has 16 residues. CDR1 and CDR2 from the germline V gene are WNHNN and SYGVQD (reference sequence). In DNA form, the CDR3 reads TGCGCCAGCCCCTTCGCGGGGGGACTAGCCAAAAACATTCAGTACTTC. Its translation is CASPFAGGLAKNIQYF.

Concerning this clone: Other DNA sequences of this sample code for an identical CDR3. V and J are TRBV3-1 (or the pseudogene TRBV3-2) and TRBJ2-7; tentative D call: TRBD1 (8 bases). This CDR3 is 15 amino acids long. Germline values: CDR1 LGHDT, CDR2 YNNKEL (reference sequence). V lost 4 bases and J lost 6, with 19 bases in between. CDR3 nucleotide sequence: TGTGCCAGCAGCCGGCGGGGGACAGGAGGCCGCGAGCAGTACTTC. Protein: CASSRRGTGGREQYF.

The V and J genes are TRBV4-1 and TRBJ2-1; TRBD2 matches at 7 bases. CDR3 size: 15 residues. Trimming cost V 6 bases and J 5 bases; bases outside gene matches: 10. Germline CDR1 reads MGHRA; CDR2 reads YSYEKL. For the CDR3, the DNA is TGCGCCAGCAGAAAAACCGGGACTAAAGACAATGAGCAGTTCTTC. The encoded protein is CASRKTGTKDNEQFF.

The V and J genes are TRBV6-4 and TRBJ1-2; D uncertain. The length of the CDR3 is 12 residues. CDR1 and CDR2 from the germline V gene are MRHNA and SNTAGT. V was cut by 8 bases and J by 8 bases, with 15 bases left in between. CDR3 DNA: TGTGCCAGCCGGGGTGCCTTTGGAGGCTACACCTTC. Its protein is CASRGAFGGYTF.

The chain is built from TRBV19 and TRBJ1-1; tentative D call: TRBD1 (5 bases). Germline V lookup: CDR1 LNHDA, CDR2 SQIVND (reference sequence). The CDR3 runs to 17 residues. V was cut by 3 bases and J by 5 bases, with 22 bases left in between. CDR3 region: CASSIHVNRQGGTEAFF. The CDR3 DNA reads as TGTGCCAGTAGTATCCACGTAAATCGGCAGGGAGGGACTGAAGCTTTCTTT.

CDR3 DNA sequence: TGCAGTGCTAGTGCGGGGGGGCCCTACAATGAGCAGTTCTTC. Amino acid sequence: CSASAGGPYNEQFF. The chain has TRBV20-1 and TRBJ2-1, with 9 bases fitting TRBD2. Trimming at V came to 3 bases and at J to 2 bases, leaving 2 bases not matched to a gene. Germline V gene data show CDR1 as DFQATT and CDR2 as SNEGSKA (reference sequence). CDR3 size: 14 residues.

The chain links TRBV6-1 to TRBJ1-2; D is perhaps TRBD1 (5 bases). Germline-derived CDR1 and CDR2 are MNHNS and SASEGT. Deletions cut 3 bases from V and 2 bases from J, with 10 bases between. The CDR3 is made up of 14 amino acids. The CDR3 reads CASSDFAGNYGYTF. CDR3 bases: TGTGCCAGCAGTGATTTTGCAGGGAACTATGGCTACACCTTC.

This clone was detected only a few times. In DNA, the CDR3 is TGTGCCAGCAGTGAGCGGGGGTTAGATACGCAGTATTTT. This sequence encodes CASSERGLDTQYF. V gene TRBV2 combines with J gene TRBJ2-3, with TRBD2 identical over 7 bases. This CDR3 is built from 13 residues. CDR1 and CDR2 (germline): SNHLY, FYNNEI. Unmatched junction bases numbered 2, after V lost 3 bases and J lost 5 bases.

This rearrangement joins TRBV20-1 to TRBJ1-1; possibly TRBD1 for D (5 bases). V shed 3 bases and J shed 4 bases, with 15 bases lying between them. The CDR3 is 14 residues long. Germline V gives CDR1 DFQATT, CDR2 SNEGSKA (reference sequence). In nucleotides, the CDR3 is TGCAGTGCTAGTGGGGCGTCGATGGCCACTGAAGCTTTCTTT. Amino acids: CSASGASMATEAFF.

The chain uses TRBV18 and TRBJ1-3; maybe TRBD1 (5 bases). The ends were cut back, 2 bases at V and 5 bases at J, with 13 bases in the middle. Germline CDR1 reads KGHSH; CDR2 reads LQKENI. This CDR3 has 15 amino acids. CDR3 DNA: TGTGCCAGCTCACCATCCAGGGAAGGTCGAAACACCATATATTTT. Translation: CASSPSREGRNTIYF. The full variable domain, in which reference TRBV18 and TRBJ1-3 provide the parts outside the CDR3, is NAGVMQNPRHLVRRRGQEARLRCSPMKGHSHVYWYRQLPEEGLKFMVYLQKENIIDESGMPKERFSAEFPKEGPSILRIQQVVRGDSAAYFCASSPSREGRNTIYFGEGSWLTVV.

The J gene is TRBJ2-3, the V gene TRBV7-8; 15 nucleotides line up with TRBD2. The CDR3 covers 16 residues. Per the germline V gene, CDR1 is SGHVS and CDR2 is FQNEAQ. With 5 bases clipped from V and 6 bases from J, the junction kept 6 bases outside the gene matches. CDR3 sequence (DNA): TGTGCCAGCAGCGGACTAGCGGGGGGGCCCGGTGATACGCAGTATTTT. Translated: CASSGLAGGPGDTQYF.

The chain has TRBV30 and TRBJ1-2, with D maybe TRBD1 (6 bases). Per the germline V gene, CDR1 is GTSNPN and CDR2 is SVGIG (reference sequence). The CDR3 totals 15 residues. The V gene lost 2 bases and the J gene lost 4 bases, with 17 bases spanning the gap. This chain's CDR3 is CAWSPLITGPYGYTF. The CDR3 DNA follows: TGTGCCTGGAGTCCATTAATTACAGGGCCCTATGGCTACACCTTC.

The J gene is TRBJ2-5, the V gene TRBV19; TRBD2 matches 7 bases. Germline trimming cut 5 bases from V and 5 bases from J; bases unmatched to any gene: 11. The germline V gene has CDR1 LNHDA and CDR2 SQIVND (reference sequence). The CDR3 is made up of 15 amino acids. CDR3 sequence: CASSLSTGGGETQYF. The CDR3 DNA reads TGTGCCAGTAGTCTATCAACTGGGGGAGGGGAGACCCAGTACTTC.

V usage is TRBV7-9 and J usage is TRBJ1-2; a possible D gene is TRBD1 (6 bases). The V gene lost 4 bases and the J gene lost 4 bases, with 10 bases spanning the gap. The CDR3 extends over 13 amino acids. Germline values: CDR1 SEHNR, CDR2 FQNEAQ (reference sequence). In nucleotides, the CDR3 is TGTGCCAGCAGCTGGACAGCAAGCTATGGCTACACCTTC. It is translated as CASSWTASYGYTF.

The chain links TRBV25-1 to TRBJ1-3; no reliable D call. V lost 6 bases to trimming and J lost 0 bases, with 15 bases between them. The CDR3 consists of 16 residues. Germline V gives CDR1 MGHDK, CDR2 SYGVNS. CDR3 nucleotides: TGTGCCAGCAGCGTCCCCGGGAGACTCTCTGGAAACACCATATATTTT. Its protein is CASSVPGRLSGNTIYF.